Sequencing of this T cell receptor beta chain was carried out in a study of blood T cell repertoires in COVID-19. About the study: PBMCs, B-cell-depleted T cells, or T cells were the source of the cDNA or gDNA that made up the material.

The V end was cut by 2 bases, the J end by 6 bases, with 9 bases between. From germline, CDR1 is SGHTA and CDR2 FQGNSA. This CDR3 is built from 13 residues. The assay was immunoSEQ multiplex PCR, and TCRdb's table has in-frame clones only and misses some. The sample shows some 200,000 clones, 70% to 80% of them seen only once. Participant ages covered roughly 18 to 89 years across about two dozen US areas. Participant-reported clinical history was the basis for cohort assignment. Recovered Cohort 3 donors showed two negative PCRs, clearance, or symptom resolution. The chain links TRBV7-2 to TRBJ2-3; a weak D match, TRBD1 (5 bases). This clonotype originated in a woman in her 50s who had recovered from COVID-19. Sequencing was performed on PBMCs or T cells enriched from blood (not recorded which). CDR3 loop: CASSLSKGDTQYF. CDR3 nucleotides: TGTGCCAGCAGCTTATCTAAGGGGGATACGCAGTATTTT. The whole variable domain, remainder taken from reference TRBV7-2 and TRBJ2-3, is GAGVSQSPSNKVTEKGKDVELRCDPISGHTALYWYRQSLGQGLEFLIYFQGNSAPDKSGLPSDRFSAERTGGSVSTLTIQRTQQEDSAVYLCASSLSKGDTQYFGPGTRLTVL.